This T cell receptor (beta chain) is from a study of radiotherapy plus CTLA-4 blockade in lung cancer. Overall study context: Among patients, roughly 18% showed objective responses, and around 30% had disease control. Whole-study findings and limits: Reports state that early shifts in blood T cell clones, with interferon-beta, best predicted response. Researchers report tumor-derived TCR clones expanding in blood after radiotherapy plus ipilimumab.

Sequencing was performed with immunoSEQ multiplex PCR; in TCRdb, only in-frame clones are kept and a portion is missing. This table holds tens of thousands of clones, approximately 79% found once. With respect to this clone: Its antigen is unknown.

The germline CDR1 and CDR2 sequences are SNHLY and FYNNEI. V shed 6 bases and J shed 1 base, with 10 bases lying between them. CDR3 size: 15 residues. The receptor comes from a human donor with non-small cell lung cancer who had a complete response to radiotherapy plus ipilimumab. The input for sequencing was peripheral blood, taken from a patient treated with radiotherapy plus ipilimumab. V usage is TRBV2 and J usage is TRBJ1-6; D call uncertain. This chain's CDR3 is CASRLEGSYNSPLHF. Here the CDR3 DNA reads TGTGCCAGCAGGTTGGAGGGATCCTATAATTCACCCCTCCACTTT.